Included here is one T cell receptor (beta chain) sequence, with context. Its cognate antigen is unknown. This entry belongs to a study of OX40 agonist ivuxolimab in advanced cancers. Looking at the study overall: From about 23 to 85 years was the age range, with a mean of around 56 years, and about 83% were male. Regarding the study as a whole: Low normalized T-cell clonal expansion was additionally recorded for some nonresponders.

Trimming shortened V by 1 base and J by 0 bases, and 7 bases separated the two germline ends. CDR3 length: 14 amino acids. Germline values: CDR1 SGHAT, CDR2 FQNNGV. Method: immunoSEQ multiplex PCR; TCRdb's copy keeps in-frame clones and lacks some. The table has tens of thousands of clones, around 89% seen once. The sequence came from an adult with an advanced solid tumor such as melanoma, head and neck, liver or kidney cancer. This rearrangement joins TRBV11-2 to TRBJ2-7, with unresolved D. The sequences come from CD4+ or CD8+ T cells sorted from blood, collected in a trial of the OX40 agonist ivuxolimab. CDR3 protein: CASSLGAVSYEQYF. The CDR3 DNA reads as TGTGCCAGCAGCTTAGGGGCAGTCTCCTACGAGCAGTACTTC.